The 15 T cell receptor beta chains reported below all come from one sample, sequenced in a study of T cell changes during pregnancy in multiple sclerosis. TCRdb keeps only in-frame clones here, not all; method: immunoSEQ multiplex PCR. The sample records roughly 68,000 clones, about 92% being singletons. The material sequenced was peripheral blood, taken in the second trimester of pregnancy. These receptors all come from a female donor in good health, enrolled as a control in a pregnancy study.

This chain uses TRBV5-1 with TRBJ2-2; TRBD1 agrees at 9 bases. With V trimmed by 1 base and J by 6 bases, 1 base remained unmatched. The CDR3 extends over 14 amino acids. The germline V gene encodes CDR1 SGHRS and CDR2 YFSETQ. CDR3 DNA: TGCGCCAGCAGCTTGCGGACAGGGGCCGGGGAGCTGTTTTTT. Translated, it gives CASSLRTGAGELFF.

The V and J genes are TRBV28 and TRBJ1-5; D is unresolved. Germline CDR1 MDHEN, CDR2 SYDVKM. The ends were cut back, 2 bases at V and 7 bases at J, with 12 bases in the middle. The CDR3 is 14 residues long. This CDR3 is CASSLLAAGQPQHF. The CDR3 region has the DNA TGTGCCAGCAGTTTACTAGCTGCCGGGCAGCCCCAGCATTTT.

The gene calls are TRBV28 and TRBJ1-3, with D unclear. V lost 3 bases, J lost 3 bases, and 18 bases lay in between. From germline, CDR1 is MDHEN and CDR2 SYDVKM. CDR3 size: 17 residues. This CDR3 reads CASSFGLGVVIGNTIYF. CDR3 DNA: TGTGCCAGCAGTTTCGGGCTCGGGGTAGTGATTGGAAACACCATATATTTT.

The chain has TRBV2 and TRBJ2-3, with a tentative D call TRBD2 (5 bases). CDR1 is SNHLY and CDR2 is FYNNEI in the germline V gene. The CDR3 runs 15 residues. Trimming pared 8 bases from V and 2 bases from J, leaving 17 bases between. This CDR3 reads CASVHRDLYTDTQYF. The DNA of the CDR3 is TGTGCCAGCGTACACCGGGATCTATACACAGATACGCAGTATTTT.

V usage is TRBV27 and J usage is TRBJ2-1; 13 bases align to TRBD2. This CDR3 has 17 residues. Trimming cost V 6 bases and J 2 bases; bases outside gene matches: 7. Germline V CDR1 and CDR2: MNHEY, SMNVEV (reference sequence). CDR3 sequence (DNA): TGTGCCAGCAGCTCTACCGGGACTAGCGGGACCTACAATGAGCAGTTCTTC. Protein sequence: CASSSTGTSGTYNEQFF.

The chain joins TRBV30 to TRBJ2-1, with D perhaps TRBD2 (6 bases). This CDR3 is 14 amino acids long. The ends were cut back, 2 bases at V and 6 bases at J, with 14 bases in the middle. Germline CDR1 and CDR2: GTSNPN and SVGIG (reference sequence). The CDR3 sequence is CAWSPGLIGNEQFF. The CDR3 DNA is TGTGCCTGGAGTCCGGGACTCATCGGCAATGAGCAGTTCTTC.

This chain links TRBV7-8 with TRBJ2-7; 7 bases align to TRBD2. The length of the CDR3 is 13 residues. The junction had 2 bases not matched to a gene; V was cut back by 0 bases and J by 6 bases. The germline gives CDR1 SGHVS, CDR2 FQNEAQ. DNA for the CDR3: TGTGCCAGCAGCTTAGCGGGAGGGGCCGAGCAGTACTTC. Translated, it gives CASSLAGGAEQYF.

The chain combines TRBV15 with TRBJ1-5, with TRBD1 identical over 9 bases. The germline gives CDR1 LNHNV, CDR2 YYDKDF (reference sequence). This CDR3 spans 14 amino acids. V lost 5 bases, J lost 5 bases, and 4 bases stayed unmatched. The CDR3: CATSLGQGDQPQHF. CDR3 nucleotide sequence: TGTGCCACCAGCTTGGGACAGGGCGATCAGCCCCAGCATTTT.

The CDR3 DNA is TGCGCCAGCAGCTTGGAGGAGGAGACCCAGTACTTC. Its translation is CASSLEEETQYF. V gene TRBV5-1 combines with J gene TRBJ2-5; no firm D call. CDR3 length: 12 residues. From germline, CDR1 is SGHRS and CDR2 YFSETQ. With 0 bases removed from V and 5 bases from J, the gap between germline ends came to 5 bases.

The rearrangement uses TRBV28 and TRBJ2-7; tentative D call: TRBD1 (7 bases). Trimming removed 6 bases at V and 6 bases at J, with 21 bases between. The CDR3 has 15 amino acids. Germline assignment: CDR1 MDHEN and CDR2 SYDVKM. Here the CDR3 DNA reads TGTGCCAGCAGACCACCGGAGGGGGCCTTGGGCGAGCAGTACTTC. Amino acids: CASRPPEGALGEQYF.

The chain has TRBV27 and TRBJ1-1; D is unresolved. Germline-derived CDR1 and CDR2 are MNHEY and SMNVEV (reference sequence). CDR3 size: 13 residues. V shed 5 bases and J shed 8 bases, with 15 bases lying between them. The CDR3 DNA is TGTGCCAGCAGTACCCAAGGACTAGTAGAAGCTTTCTTT. It is translated as CASSTQGLVEAFF.

This chain links TRBV2 with TRBJ1-6; 9 positions agree with TRBD1. Looked up from germline, CDR1 is SNHLY and CDR2 is FYNNEI. V was pared by 6 bases and J by 5 bases, with 5 bases of the junction left unmatched. This CDR3 has 15 residues. As DNA, the CDR3 is TGTGCCAGCAGGGGACAGGGTGGGGATAATTCACCCCTCCACTTT. Amino acid sequence: CASRGQGGDNSPLHF.

J is TRBJ1-5 and V is TRBV19, with 10 bases fitting TRBD1. CDR3 length equals 17 residues. Germline lookup yields CDR1 LNHDA and CDR2 SQIVND (reference sequence). The V gene end was trimmed by 8 bases and the J gene end by 1 base; junction bases not matched to a gene: 11. CDR3 in amino acids: CASSQPGQGRSNQPQHF. The CDR3 DNA reads as TGTGCCAGTTCTCAACCGGGACAGGGGCGCAGCAATCAGCCCCAGCATTTT.

This chain uses TRBV28 with TRBJ2-3; tentative D call: TRBD1 (6 bases). Germline assignment: CDR1 MDHEN and CDR2 SYDVKM. The CDR3 covers 12 residues. V was clipped by 6 bases and J by 7 bases, with 11 bases between them. In DNA, the CDR3 is TGTGCCAGCAGCCGAGGGGGTTATACGCAGTATTTT. Translating gives CASSRGGYTQYF. Full variable domain (rest looked up from reference TRBV28 and TRBJ2-3): DVKVTQSSRYLVKRTGEKVFLECVQDMDHENMFWYRQDPGLGLRLIYFSYDVKMKEKGDIPEGYSVSREKKERFSLILESASTNQTSMYLCASSRGGYTQYFGPGTRLTVL.

This clone has a handful of counts. This chain's CDR3 is CASSQGLAGADTQYF. The CDR3 DNA sequence: TGTGCCAGCAGCCAAGGACTAGCGGGAGCAGATACGCAGTATTTT. This chain connects TRBV4-2 to TRBJ2-3; 12 positions match TRBD2. V was clipped by 1 base and J by 4 bases; unmatched bases: 0. The CDR3 runs to 15 residues. Germline loops: CDR1 LGHNA, CDR2 YNFKEQ.